A few counts support the clone carrying this TCR beta chain. Then a second PCR, running roughly 7 to 12 cycles, was carried out with a sample-barcoded 5' primer and a J-beta primer mix. TCRdb ran MiXCR on the 5' RACE reads and lists one entry per CDR3 protein. The sample includes fewer than 1.5 million distinct CDR3 sequences, 40% to 50% of them seen just once. With 7 bases removed from V and 7 bases from J, the gap between germline ends came to 19 bases. This CDR3 spans 13 amino acids. Germline CDR1 and CDR2: SQVTM and ANQGSEA. The entry originates in a study of blood T cells in healthy people across ages.

The sequence derives from a woman younger than 35 in good health. The sequencing input was blood. The chain uses TRBV29-1 and TRBJ2-5; D perhaps matches TRBD2 (5 bases). The CDR3 spells CSAPGSKEGTQYF. CDR3 DNA: TGCAGCGCACCGGGATCCAAAGAGGGGACCCAGTACTTC. Filled out from reference TRBV29-1 and TRBJ2-5, the complete variable domain reads SAVISQKPSRDICQRGTSLTIQCQVDSQVTMMFWYRQQPGQSLTLIATANQGSEATYESGFVIDKFPISRPNLTFSTLTVSNMSPEDSSIYLCSAPGSKEGTQYFGPGTRLLVL.